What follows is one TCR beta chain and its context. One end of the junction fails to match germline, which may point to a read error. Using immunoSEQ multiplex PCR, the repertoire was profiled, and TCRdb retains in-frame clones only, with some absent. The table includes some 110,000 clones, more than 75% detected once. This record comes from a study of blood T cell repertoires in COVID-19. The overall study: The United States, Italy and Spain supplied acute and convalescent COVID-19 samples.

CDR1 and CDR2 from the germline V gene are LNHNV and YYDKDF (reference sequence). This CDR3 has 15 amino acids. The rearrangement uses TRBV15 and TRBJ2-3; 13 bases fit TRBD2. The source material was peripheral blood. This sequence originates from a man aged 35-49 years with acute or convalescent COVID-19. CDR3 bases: TGTGCCACCAGTAGGACTAGCGGGAGCAGAGATACGCAGTATTTT. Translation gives CATSRTSGSRDTQYF.